The rows below give T cell receptor beta chains drawn from one sample of a study of T cell responses to AZD1222 COVID-19 vaccine. Data came from immunoSEQ multiplex PCR; TCRdb stores just in-frame clones and leaves some out. Seen here are 190,000 or so clones, 88% observed once, and the top ten hold roughly a quarter. The source was peripheral blood, collected 28 days after the second AZD1222 dose. The receptor set was obtained from an adult who received the AZD1222 COVID-19 vaccine. CDR3s leave out the opening cysteine and the closing phenylalanine or tryptophan.

cdr3_aa v_call
ASSPGTGREY TRBV7-8
ASSQDGGAKTQY TRBV4-3
ASGGLVGNNEQF TRBV3-1/TRBV3-2
ASRRGSTEAF TRBV25-1
AWNIGGPGANVLT TRBV30
ASSQVLGVTEAF TRBV3-1/TRBV3-2
ASSRQDGNQETQY TRBV4-3
ASSESGAETQY TRBV25-1
ASSPTGSGTYEQY TRBV6-2/TRBV6-3
ASSRLAGLAETQY TRBV6-5
ASSRPPDTQY TRBV9
ASSQIYGGFLNTEAF TRBV3-1/TRBV3-2
ASSQTGTDRTNEKLF TRBV4-1
ASRTTGGGYGYT TRBV9
ASSLVTGQGQHEQF TRBV7-6
ATSAQGVQPQH TRBV24-1
ASSLSPSGSVYNEQF TRBV5-5
ASSLGTGYGNTIY TRBV27
ASSLGRSWSSNQPQH TRBV5-8
ASSLGPSGANVLT TRBV7-2
ASSLQETQY TRBV7-2
AIKEPNQETQY TRBV28
ASSRGYNEQF TRBV2